This T cell receptor (beta chain) was captured in a study of graft-versus-host responses after intestinal transplantation. Study-wide results and limits: Association was observed between peak circulating GvH clone levels and early post-transplant HvG declines.

CDR1 is SGHNT, CDR2 YENEEA, per germline. The CDR3 loop spans 16 amino acids. The V end lost 5 bases, the J end lost 0 bases, and 13 bases lay between the germline ends. The protocol was immunoSEQ multiplex PCR, while the TCRdb copy is restricted to in-frame clones and leaves out a portion. The sample records fewer than 50,000 clones, roughly 83% being singletons. Details on this clone: Antigen unknown.

The sample was unstimulated CD4+ T cells sorted from spleen or lymph node cells, taken before transplant. J is TRBJ2-2 and V is TRBV11-3, with D perhaps TRBD2 (5 bases). The clonotype was recovered from a human donor who was the organ donor for an intestinal transplant. The CDR3 DNA reads as TGTGCCAGCAGCCCTCAGCGGAACGCGAACACCGGGGAGCTGTTTTTT. Translating it yields CASSPQRNANTGELFF.